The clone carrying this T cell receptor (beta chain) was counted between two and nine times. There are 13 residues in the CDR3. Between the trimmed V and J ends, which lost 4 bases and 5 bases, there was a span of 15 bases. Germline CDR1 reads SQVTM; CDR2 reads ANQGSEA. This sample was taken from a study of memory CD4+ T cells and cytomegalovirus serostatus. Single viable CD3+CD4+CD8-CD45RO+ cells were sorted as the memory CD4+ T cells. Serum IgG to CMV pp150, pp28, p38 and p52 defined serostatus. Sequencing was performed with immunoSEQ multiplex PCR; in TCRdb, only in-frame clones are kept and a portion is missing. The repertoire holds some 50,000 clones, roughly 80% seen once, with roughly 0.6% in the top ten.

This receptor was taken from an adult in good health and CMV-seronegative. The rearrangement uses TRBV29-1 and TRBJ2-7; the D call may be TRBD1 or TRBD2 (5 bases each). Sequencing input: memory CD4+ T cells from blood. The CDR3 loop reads CSVARDPQDEQYF. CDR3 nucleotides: TGCAGCGTTGCCCGGGACCCTCAAGACGAGCAGTACTTC.